Each of the 22 T cell receptor beta chains below was sequenced from the same sample in a study of OX40 agonist ivuxolimab in advanced cancers. Repertoires were generated with immunoSEQ multiplex PCR, while TCRdb's copy carries only in-frame clones and drops some. The sample holds approximately 18,000 clones, more than 60% seen once. The sample was CD4+ or CD8+ T cells sorted from blood, taken in a trial of the OX40 agonist ivuxolimab. The receptors derive from an adult with an advanced solid tumor such as melanoma, head and neck, liver or kidney cancer.

J is TRBJ2-5 and V is TRBV6-1; 9 nucleotides match TRBD2. The CDR3 length is 15 residues. Trimming removed 6 bases from V and 1 base from J; junction bases left unmatched: 6. Germline CDR1 is MNHNS and CDR2 is SASEGT. In DNA, the CDR3 is TGTGCCAGCAGGCGGGAGGGCCTTACCCAAGAGACCCAGTACTTC. It yields the protein CASRREGLTQETQYF.

V usage is TRBV30 and J usage is TRBJ1-6; possibly TRBD1 for D (5 bases). This CDR3 spans 17 amino acids. V was pared by 2 bases and J by 7 bases, with 21 bases between. Per the germline V gene, CDR1 is GTSNPN and CDR2 is SVGIG (reference sequence). The CDR3 protein is CAWSYQEGRVWNSPLHF. DNA of the CDR3: TGTGCCTGGAGTTACCAGGAGGGGAGAGTTTGGAATTCACCCCTCCACTTT.

A few counts support this clone. The V and J genes are TRBV7-8 and TRBJ2-1; TRBD2 matches at 9 bases. The length of the CDR3 is 17 residues. Looked up from germline, CDR1 is SGHVS and CDR2 is FQNEAQ. V was pared by 0 bases and J by 3 bases, with 6 bases of the junction left unmatched. CDR3 loop: CASSLASSGIVYNEQFF. In nucleotides, the CDR3 is TGTGCCAGCAGCTTAGCTTCTAGCGGGATCGTCTACAATGAGCAGTTCTTC. Based on the CDR3 plus reference TRBV7-8 and TRBJ2-1, the full variable domain is GAGVSQSPRYKVAKRGQDVALRCDPISGHVSLFWYQQALGQGPEFLTYFQNEAQLDKSGLPSDRFFAERPEGSVSTLKIQRTQQEDSAVYLCASSLASSGIVYNEQFFGPGTRLTVL.

This chain joins TRBV19 and TRBJ2-2; the match to TRBD2 covers 7 bases. The germline V gene encodes CDR1 LNHDA and CDR2 SQIVND (reference sequence). The V segment lost 5 bases and the J segment 3 bases; nucleotides outside the gene matches: 6. The CDR3 spans 15 residues. The CDR3 DNA is TGTGCCAGTAGTGTCGGACTAGGGTACACCGGGGAGCTGTTTTTT. Translating gives CASSVGLGYTGELFF.

The chain has TRBV5-6 and TRBJ2-7; possible D gene TRBD1, 5 bases. V gave up 0 bases and J gave up 3 bases, with 10 bases separating them. The germline V gene has CDR1 SGHDT and CDR2 YYEEEE. The CDR3 covers 14 residues. The CDR3 DNA is TGTGCCAGCAGCTTGGGACAGAGCTTCTACGAGCAGTACTTC. Its protein is CASSLGQSFYEQYF.

In its sample, this clone was seen once. V and J are TRBV6-6 and TRBJ1-1, with unresolved D. The V gene's germline CDR1 is MNHNY and CDR2 SVGAGI (reference sequence). With 2 bases removed from V and 1 base from J, the gap between germline ends came to 5 bases. CDR3 length: 13 amino acids. The CDR3 nucleotides are TGTGCCAGCAGTTACGGAGGGAACACTGAAGCTTTCTTT. Its translation is CASSYGGNTEAFF.

The genes are TRBV27 and TRBJ2-7, with D possibly TRBD2 on 5 matching bases. Germline V gives CDR1 MNHEY, CDR2 SMNVEV (reference sequence). Trimming shortened V by 3 bases and J by 2 bases, and 8 bases separated the two germline ends. The CDR3 is made up of 13 amino acids. CDR3 coding DNA: TGTGCCAGCAGTTTCGGGGATACCTACGAGCAGTACTTC. Translating it yields CASSFGDTYEQYF.

This clone is medium-sized. J is TRBJ1-1 and V is TRBV10-3; D is unresolved. The CDR3 covers 12 residues. Trimming shortened V by 8 bases and J by 8 bases, and 15 bases separated the two germline ends. The V gene's germline CDR1 is ENHRY and CDR2 SYGVKD. The CDR3 sequence is CAIANDAGEAFF. The CDR3 nucleotides read TGTGCCATCGCGAATGATGCAGGCGAAGCTTTCTTT.

On this clone: One junction end disagrees with the germline gene, perhaps due to a read error. The V and J genes are TRBV5-1 and TRBJ2-5; 7 nucleotides line up with TRBD1. The V gene's germline CDR1 is SGHRS and CDR2 YFSETQ. The CDR3 runs 14 residues. The CDR3 here is CASSWDSLQETQYF. CDR3 DNA sequence: TGTGCCAGCAGCTGGGACAGCCTCCAAGAGACCCAGTACTTC.

This clone was recorded only once. CDR3 DNA: TGTGCCAGCAGTTTAGTGGGGACGGATCAGCCCCAGCATTTT. It translates to CASSLVGTDQPQHF. The V gene is TRBV27, the J gene TRBJ1-5, with D possibly matching TRBD1 (5 bases). V was pared by 2 bases and J by 5 bases, with 10 bases between. The CDR3 runs to 14 residues. Germline V lookup: CDR1 MNHEY, CDR2 SMNVEV (reference sequence).

Here the CDR3 reads CASSQKPTGGGTDTQYF. CDR3 nucleotides: TGTGCCAGCAGCCAAAAACCGACAGGAGGGGGCACAGATACGCAGTATTTT. The chain recombines TRBV4-2 with TRBJ2-3, with D perhaps assigned TRBD1 or TRBD2 (6 bases each). The CDR3 covers 17 residues. The germline gives CDR1 LGHNA, CDR2 YNFKEQ. V shed 2 bases and J shed 1 base, with 16 bases lying between them.

The genes are TRBV29-1 and TRBJ2-3; 9 positions match TRBD2. With V trimmed by 3 bases and J by 2 bases, 9 bases remained unmatched. CDR1 SQVTM and CDR2 ANQGSEA come from the germline V gene. The CDR3 contains 16 residues. The CDR3 loop is CSVEGRGGLNTDTQYF. The CDR3 bases are TGCAGCGTTGAGGGGCGGGGGGGTCTGAACACAGATACGCAGTATTTT.

The genes are TRBV7-9 and TRBJ1-1; weak D call: TRBD1 (5 bases). Trimming took 3 bases from V and 12 from J, leaving 14 bases between them. The CDR3 sequence is 12 residues long. The V gene's germline CDR1 is SEHNR and CDR2 FQNEAQ (reference sequence). The CDR3 loop reads CASSFDSLGPFF. The CDR3 DNA is TGTGCCAGCAGCTTCGACAGCCTGGGGCCTTTCTTT.

In its sample, this clone was seen a few times. This sequence joins TRBV19 and TRBJ2-7; 7 bases match TRBD2. The CDR3 has 13 residues. The ends lost 9 bases at V and 7 bases at J; junction bases unmatched: 12. Looked up from germline, CDR1 is LNHDA and CDR2 is SQIVND (reference sequence). CDR3 region: CASSSAAGREQYF. The CDR3 nucleotides are TGTGCCAGCTCCTCGGCGGCCGGGAGGGAGCAGTACTTC.

V is TRBV19 and J is TRBJ2-7; perhaps TRBD1 as D (6 bases). Trimming took off 6 bases at V and 6 bases at J, with 12 bases between the two ends. CDR3 length equals 12 residues. The germline V gene has CDR1 LNHDA and CDR2 SQIVND (reference sequence). The CDR3 reads CASSPRGIEQYF. CDR3 coding DNA: TGTGCCAGTAGCCCAAGGGGGATCGAGCAGTACTTC.

The chain carries TRBV6-5 and TRBJ1-4, with D possibly being TRBD1 (5 bases). Germline V gene lookup returns CDR1 MNHEY and CDR2 SVGAGI. The V and J ends lost 0 bases and 2 bases respectively, with 7 bases between them. This CDR3 is built from 15 residues. The CDR3 sequence: CASSYSPGTNEKLFF. CDR3 bases: TGTGCCAGCAGTTACTCTCCAGGGACTAATGAAAAACTGTTTTTT.

This chain links TRBV28 with TRBJ2-2; 7 bases are a match to TRBD1. V gave up 3 bases and J gave up 2 bases; unmatched junction bases: 3. Germline V gene lookup returns CDR1 MDHEN and CDR2 SYDVKM. There are 15 residues in the CDR3. Here the CDR3 DNA reads TGTGCCAGCAGTTTTCCAGGGGGAAACACCGGGGAGCTGTTTTTT. This sequence encodes CASSFPGGNTGELFF.

The J gene is TRBJ2-7, the V gene TRBV6-1; 7 bases are shared with TRBD1. Per germline, CDR1 MNHNS and CDR2 SASEGT. Trimming cost V 7 bases and J 7 bases; bases outside gene matches: 16. The CDR3 covers 15 residues. CDR3 loop: CASTNRDRPMREQYF. The CDR3 DNA is TGTGCCAGCACTAACCGGGACAGACCCATGAGGGAGCAGTACTTC.

This clone occurred once. The V call is TRBV13, the J call TRBJ2-1, with D unclear. Trimming left V 6 bases short and J 0 bases short, with 9 bases between. The CDR3 totals 14 residues. Germline V gene sequence: CDR1 PRHDT, CDR2 FYEKMQ (reference sequence). For the CDR3, the DNA is TGTGCCAGCAGTGGCCAGAGCTCCTACAATGAGCAGTTCTTC. It translates to CASSGQSSYNEQFF.

The V gene is TRBV5-6, the J gene TRBJ2-1, with D possibly TRBD2 on 6 matching bases. The CDR3 consists of 15 residues. Trimming stripped 1 base from V and 8 bases from J, with 16 bases between. From germline, CDR1 is SGHDT and CDR2 YYEEEE. The CDR3: CASSLWGPQRDEQFF. The CDR3 coding sequence is TGTGCCAGCAGCTTGTGGGGTCCCCAGCGGGATGAGCAGTTCTTC.

DNA for the CDR3: TGTGCCAGCAGCCCCTTATGGACAGACACAATTAGATCACCCCTCCACTTT. Protein sequence: CASSPLWTDTIRSPLHF. V usage is TRBV7-9 and J usage is TRBJ1-6; tentatively, D is TRBD1 (6 bases). Germline CDR1 is SEHNR and CDR2 is FQNEAQ (reference sequence). The length of the CDR3 is 17 residues. The V and J ends lost 5 bases and 10 bases respectively, with 24 bases between them.

The chain is built from TRBV2 and TRBJ1-4, with TRBD1 identical over 9 bases. The CDR3 sequence is 15 residues long. Germline V gene lookup returns CDR1 SNHLY and CDR2 FYNNEI. The V segment lost 7 bases and the J segment 10 bases; nucleotides outside the gene matches: 13. For the CDR3, the DNA is TGTGCCAGCATCCCAACCGGGACAGGGCTAGGAAAACTGTTTTTT. It codes for CASIPTGTGLGKLFF.